The 6 T cell receptor beta chains listed next were all sequenced from one sample in a study of blood T cell repertoires in COVID-19. The protocol was immunoSEQ multiplex PCR, while the TCRdb copy is restricted to in-frame clones and leaves out a portion. Here the sample spans more than 250,000 clones, about 85% being singletons. Sequencing used PBMCs or T cells enriched from blood (not recorded which). These receptors were taken from a woman aged 25 to 39 who had recovered from COVID-19.

The chain combines TRBV6-5 with TRBJ1-1; unclear D gene. Trimming pared 4 bases from V and 1 base from J, leaving 16 bases between. Germline loops: CDR1 MNHEY, CDR2 SVGAGI. There are 16 residues in the CDR3. The CDR3 loop is CASSSPGGLGNTEAFF. Here the CDR3 DNA reads TGTGCCAGCAGTTCCCCGGGAGGGCTGGGGAACACTGAAGCTTTCTTT.

CDR3 in DNA: TGCAGTGCTAGTGACCGGGCCTACGAGCAGTACTTC. Protein product: CSASDRAYEQYF. J is TRBJ2-7 and V is TRBV20-1; D not resolved. CDR1 is DFQATT, CDR2 SNEGSKA, per germline (reference sequence). This CDR3 is built from 12 residues. V was cut by 3 bases and J by 2 bases, with 8 bases left in between.

The rearrangement uses TRBV6-5 and TRBJ1-4, with D unresolved. Trimming took off 10 bases at V and 4 bases at J, with 19 bases between the two ends. The CDR3 has 15 residues. Germline V gene data show CDR1 as MNHEY and CDR2 as SVGAGI. In DNA form, the CDR3 reads TGTGCCACCGAAACCAACAGCTTTTATAATGAAAAACTGTTTTTT. Its translation: CATETNSFYNEKLFF.

This rearrangement joins TRBV4-3 to TRBJ1-6; TRBD1 matches at 8 bases. This CDR3 region has 17 residues. CDR1 is LGHNA, CDR2 YSLEER, per germline. With V trimmed by 0 bases and J by 8 bases, 9 bases remained unmatched. This chain's CDR3 is CASSQDPAGGADSPLHF. In DNA form, the CDR3 reads TGCGCCAGCAGCCAAGACCCCGCAGGGGGCGCGGATTCACCCCTCCACTTT.

The chain couples TRBV7-8 to TRBJ1-2; D ambiguous. The CDR3 spans 15 residues. Germline CDR1 SGHVS, CDR2 FQNEAQ. The germline V and J ends were trimmed by 0 bases and 4 bases, with 12 bases remaining between them. The CDR3 sequence: CASSLAGGVSYGYTF. The CDR3 bases are TGTGCCAGCAGCTTAGCCGGAGGTGTCAGCTATGGCTACACCTTC.

The chain uses TRBV5-6 and TRBJ2-3; D uncertain. The CDR3 is 15 amino acids. V lost 0 bases to trimming and J lost 2 bases, with 10 bases between them. Germline V gives CDR1 SGHDT, CDR2 YYEEEE. CDR3 loop: CASSLGLAITDTQYF. DNA of the CDR3: TGTGCCAGCAGCTTGGGGTTAGCTATCACAGATACGCAGTATTTT.